The next 10 T cell receptor beta chains were all read from a single sample in a study of cytomegalovirus exposure and HLA in healthy donors. With 60 Vbeta and 13 Jbeta primers, the PCR was carried out. The protocol was immunoSEQ multiplex PCR, while the TCRdb copy is restricted to in-frame clones and leaves out a portion. There are roughly 95,000 clones in the sample; 76% occur only once, and approximately 5% lies in the top ten. Source material: PBMCs. All receptors come from a man aged 30-40 years in good health and CMV-seropositive.

Here the CDR3 reads CASTPDRGKTEAFF. The CDR3 nucleotides are TGTGCCAGCACCCCGGACAGGGGGAAAACTGAAGCTTTCTTT. The rearrangement uses TRBV21-1 and TRBJ1-1; the table's D call, TRBD1, has no DNA check behind it. TRBV21-1 is recorded as a pseudogene. The CDR3 spans 14 residues.

This chain joins TRBV7-8 and TRBJ1-2; D is possibly TRBD1 (6 bases). The V gene's germline CDR1 is SGHVS and CDR2 FQNEAQ. The V end lost 1 base, the J end lost 5 bases, and 11 bases lay between the germline ends. The CDR3 covers 14 residues. The CDR3 DNA sequence: TGTGCCAGCAGCTTAGGCGCCAGGGGTTATGGCTACACCTTC. Translation: CASSLGARGYGYTF.

This clone has a single count. The chain employs TRBV29-1 and TRBJ1-4; 7 bases line up with TRBD1. This CDR3 comprises 14 residues. The V gene end was trimmed by 2 bases and the J gene end by 7 bases; junction bases not matched to a gene: 7. The germline V gene has CDR1 SQVTM and CDR2 ANQGSEA. The CDR3 loop reads CSVESPQGREKLFF. The DNA for the CDR3 is TGCAGCGTTGAATCCCCACAGGGGCGTGAAAAACTGTTTTTT.

The V call is TRBV7-2, the J call TRBJ2-1, with D possibly TRBD2 on 6 matching bases. Germline V lookup: CDR1 SGHTA, CDR2 FQGNSA. The CDR3 has 15 residues. The V gene lost 0 bases and the J gene lost 7 bases, with 13 bases spanning the gap. CDR3 nucleotides: TGTGCCAGCAGCTTAGCAGTGGGAGGACCGAATGAGCAGTTCTTC. The encoded protein is CASSLAVGGPNEQFF.

V and J are TRBV7-6 and TRBJ1-2; D unclear. Trimming took off 5 bases at V and 4 bases at J, with 14 bases between the two ends. CDR3 length equals 14 residues. CDR1 and CDR2 from the germline V gene are SGHVS and FNYEAQ. CDR3 region: CASSPAGGSYGYTF. CDR3 nucleotide sequence: TGTGCCAGCAGCCCCGCCGGCGGGAGCTATGGCTACACCTTC.

The chain has TRBV7-2 and TRBJ1-2; 9 bases fit TRBD1. The CDR3 sequence is 15 residues long. J gave up 4 bases and V 8 bases, and 11 bases lay outside the gene matches. Per the germline V gene, CDR1 is SGHTA and CDR2 is FQGNSA. CDR3 protein: CASGIQTGGFYGYTF. The CDR3, as DNA: TGTGCCAGCGGAATCCAGACAGGGGGATTCTATGGCTACACCTTC.

The rearrangement links TRBV11-3 to TRBJ2-7; possibly TRBD1 for D (5 bases). The CDR3 covers 12 residues. V dropped 5 bases and J dropped 6 bases, with 11 bases sitting between them. Germline V lookup: CDR1 SGHNT, CDR2 YENEEA. CDR3 sequence (DNA): TGTGCCAGCAGCAACACAGGTTCCGAGCAGTACTTC. Protein sequence: CASSNTGSEQYF.

This sequence joins TRBV7-3 and TRBJ2-7; the D gene is possibly TRBD2 (5 bases). Trimming pared 1 base from V and 5 bases from J, leaving 15 bases between. The germline gives CDR1 SGHTA, CDR2 FQGTGA. This CDR3 contains 15 residues. The CDR3 DNA reads TGTGCCAGCAGCTTAAGAGCTATAGAGGGAAACGAGCAGTACTTC. Translation gives CASSLRAIEGNEQYF.

This clone was recorded a few times. V gene TRBV9 combines with J gene TRBJ1-2, with TRBD1 identical over 8 bases. The V gene end was trimmed by 0 bases and the J gene end by 6 bases; junction bases not matched to a gene: 13. The CDR3 consists of 17 residues. Germline V CDR1 and CDR2: SGDLS, YYNGEE. For the CDR3, the DNA is TGTGCCAGCAGCGTAGACGACAGGGGAATACTTGGGGATGGCTACACCTTC. It codes for CASSVDDRGILGDGYTF.

The chain recombines TRBV5-1 with TRBJ1-1, with D possibly TRBD1 on 6 matching bases. V lost 4 bases and J 0 bases, leaving 13 bases between the germline ends. Looked up from germline, CDR1 is SGHRS and CDR2 is YFSETQ. The CDR3 is 15 residues long. CDR3 DNA: TGCGCCAGCAGCGTTGAAGGGGGTTTGAACACTGAAGCTTTCTTT. Encoded protein: CASSVEGGLNTEAFF.